This is a list of T cell receptor beta chains from one sample in a study of T-cell reconstitution after alpha-beta-depleted transplantation in children. TCRdb used MiXCR to reprocess the PCR reads, holding one entry per CDR3 protein. Here the sample spans approximately 130,000 distinct CDR3 sequences, about 9.9% being singletons. This specimen was PBMCs, mostly from graft donor cells, taken 180 days after TCRalphabeta/CD19-depleted stem cell transplant. All receptors come from a girl less than two years old who had a stem cell transplant for combined immunodeficiency, so the T cells may come from the graft donor. The conserved cysteine and the conserved F or W are not part of the CDR3 here. The size field is filled for only some rows; it gives once, few, many or a size class.

clone_size	j_call	v_call	cdr3_aa
few	TRBJ2-7	TRBV4-3	ASSQETADYEQY
few	TRBJ2-3	TRBV5-5	ASSLGLSGWPDTQY
NA	TRBJ2-7	TRBV5-1	ASKGGQYEQY
NA	TRBJ2-1	TRBV9	ASSVTGTSYNEQF
NA	TRBJ2-1	TRBV14	ASSERDRGRDEQF
NA	TRBJ2-1	TRBV7-2	ASSSGTGYYNEQF
many	TRBJ2-5	TRBV7-8	ASTLGHSYQETQY
NA	TRBJ2-7	TRBV20-1	SARTGRLSYEQY
NA	TRBJ2-5	TRBV24-1	ATSHLPRTGQETQY
NA	TRBJ2-7	TRBV20-1	IARDQGGRGAHEQY
NA	TRBJ1-1	TRBV29-1	SVVRGLLNTEAF
few	TRBJ1-2	TRBV27	ATFTVSGNYGYT
few	TRBJ2-5	TRBV7-2	ASSPRTGALAETQY
many	TRBJ2-7	TRBV10-2	ASNGRADPYEQY
few	TRBJ2-3	TRBV5-1	ASSLDGPLGTDTQY
many	TRBJ2-7	TRBV5-1	ASSSLTGSSYEQY
few	TRBJ2-3	TRBV20-1	SASKGGQGTDTQY
few	TRBJ2-7	TRBV7-3	ASSPRGSRTDFYEQY
few	TRBJ1-2	TRBV7-2	ASSLDQGDYGYT
NA	TRBJ2-7	TRBV6-1	AGRGEEQRTTGEQY
NA	TRBJ1-5	TRBV10-3	AIRQGAPNQPQH
few	TRBJ1-3	TRBV10-3	AISEFAGSGNTIY
NA	TRBJ2-1	TRBV7-2	ASSTTRGPYNEQF
many	TRBJ2-2	TRBV5-1	ASSLVQGTGELF
NA	TRBJ2-5	TRBV18	ASSPRTGSPAMQETQY
NA	TRBJ2-1	TRBV4-2	ASSQDDTGFSYNEQF
many	TRBJ2-2	TRBV5-5	ASSRGNINTGELF
NA	TRBJ2-1	TRBV20-1	SARPPTRSNEQF
NA	TRBJ2-7	TRBV12-5	ASGLRGYYEQY
few	TRBJ2-5	TRBV4-1	ASSQGPGQETQY
NA	TRBJ2-7	TRBV20-1	SASAPVITYEQY
few	TRBJ2-1	TRBV4-3	ASSQVLGYGVLRNEQF
NA	TRBJ2-7	TRBV10-3	AISVVEGSPAYEQY
NA	TRBJ2-2	TRBV25-1	ASSEGTTNTGELF
few	TRBJ2-7	TRBV6-6	ASSYSGDEQY
few	TRBJ2-5	TRBV15	ATSRDSTGGLLETQY